A selection of T cell receptor beta chains follows, all from one sample in a study of T cell repertoires in cytomegalovirus infection. No antigen has been assigned to these receptors. In TCRdb, the reads were re-called with MiXCR into one record per CDR3 protein. The sample lists around 140,000 distinct CDR3 sequences, about 32% seen once, with 45% to 55% in the top ten. Sequencing was performed on CD8+ T cells from cultured PBMCs, taken from culture after CMV antigen stimulation. These TCRs come from a human donor in good health (CMV status not recorded). Some clones in this sample may be carry-over from other donors' samples. CDR3s include the opening cysteine and the closing phenylalanine or tryptophan. The D gene is left open where the match is weak. Not all rows give a size; the values are once, few, many and, for expanded clones, a class.

>TRBJ2-2|NA|NA|TRBV5-5
CASSRWTDTGELFF
TGTGCCAGCAGCCGCTGGACAGACACCGGGGAGCTGTTTTTT
>TRBJ2-3|NA|NA|TRBV9
CASSGSITDTQYF
TGTGCCAGCAGCGGCAGCATCACAGATACGCAGTATTTT
>TRBJ2-3|NA|NA|TRBV29-1
CSVEPGGSTDTQYF
TGCAGCGTTGAACCTGGGGGGAGCACAGATACGCAGTATTTT
>TRBJ2-1|NA|once|TRBV12-3/TRBV12-4
CASSSAPGLGVYNEQFF
TGTGCCAGCAGTAGCGCCCCGGGTCTAGGGGTCTACAATGAGCAGTTCTTC
>TRBJ1-4|NA|few|TRBV9
CASSVAGSSNEKLFF
TGTGCCAGCAGCGTAGCTGGAAGTTCTAATGAAAAACTGTTTTTT
>TRBJ1-1|TRBD1|few|TRBV5-4
CASSRTGLNTEAFF
TGTGCCAGCAGCCGGACAGGGCTCAACACTGAAGCTTTCTTT
>TRBJ2-7|TRBD1|NA|TRBV12-3/TRBV12-4
CASSGTGSYEQYF
TGTGCCAGCAGTGGGACAGGCTCCTACGAGCAGTACTTC
>TRBJ1-5|NA|few|TRBV6-5
CASSTRYSEGQPQHF
TGTGCCAGCAGTACCAGGTACTCCGAGGGACAGCCCCAGCATTTT
>TRBJ1-2|NA|NA|TRBV12-3/TRBV12-4
CASSPGDDRNGYTF
TGTGCCAGCAGCCCGGGCGACGATCGAAATGGCTACACCTTC
>TRBJ2-1|TRBD2|few|TRBV6-8
CASSYSAGLAGNNEQFF
TGTGCCAGCAGTTACTCGGCCGGACTAGCGGGCAACAATGAGCAGTTCTTC
>TRBJ1-1|NA|few|TRBV7-1
CASSPLDSRDTEAFF
TGTGCCAGCAGCCCACTTGACAGCCGTGACACTGAAGCTTTCTTT
>TRBJ2-3|NA|few|TRBV6-2/TRBV6-3
CASSYSTHRTDTQYF
TGTGCCAGCAGTTACTCGACCCACCGCACAGATACGCAGTATTTT
>TRBJ2-6|NA|NA|TRBV18
CASSPLGFGANVLTF
TGTGCCAGCTCACCATTGGGGTTCGGGGCCAACGTCCTGACTTTC
>TRBJ1-1|TRBD1|few|TRBV27
CASSWGTGLMNTEAFF
TGTGCCAGCAGCTGGGGGACAGGGCTCATGAACACTGAAGCTTTCTTT
>TRBJ2-7|NA|few|TRBV12-3/TRBV12-4
CASSVHMSSSYEQYF
TGTGCCAGCAGTGTCCACATGTCTTCTTCCTACGAGCAGTACTTC
>TRBJ2-3|TRBD1|NA|TRBV27
CASSFSQGDLTDTQYF
TGTGCCAGCAGTTTCAGCCAGGGGGATCTCACAGATACGCAGTATTTT
>TRBJ1-5|TRBD1|many|TRBV7-2
CASSQDPGGAQPQHF
TGTGCCAGCAGCCAAGACCCAGGGGGAGCGCAGCCCCAGCATTTT
>TRBJ2-7|NA|NA|TRBV7-7
CASSLGQGNSYEQYF
TGTGCCAGCAGCTTGGGGCAGGGGAACTCCTACGAGCAGTACTTC
>TRBJ2-2|NA|NA|TRBV20-1
CSAIYGGTGELFF
TGCAGTGCTATTTACGGGGGCACCGGGGAGCTGTTTTTT
>TRBJ1-5|TRBD1|NA|TRBV4-1
CASSQVTGEAQPQHF
TGCGCCAGCAGCCAAGTGACAGGGGAGGCTCAGCCCCAGCATTTT
>TRBJ2-5|NA|few|TRBV27
CASSSDSETQYF
TGTGCCAGCAGTTCAGACAGCGAGACCCAGTACTTC
>TRBJ2-1|NA|NA|TRBV20-1
CSARDPSNYEQFF
TGCAGTGCTAGAGATCCCTCAAACTATGAGCAGTTCTTC
>TRBJ1-2|TRBD1|NA|TRBV12-3/TRBV12-4
CASRDPGQGAGGYTF
TGTGCCAGCAGGGACCCGGGACAGGGGGCGGGTGGCTACACCTTC
>TRBJ1-1|TRBD1|few|TRBV5-1
CASSDRGYTEAFF
TGCGCCAGCAGCGACAGGGGATACACTGAAGCTTTCTTT
>TRBJ1-5|NA|medium-sized|TRBV27
CASSPGVGNQPQHF
TGTGCCAGCAGTCCAGGGGTTGGCAATCAGCCCCAGCATTTT
>TRBJ2-1|TRBD2|many|TRBV7-6
CASSLDSGGGNEQFF
TGTGCCAGCAGCTTAGATAGCGGGGGGGGCAATGAGCAGTTCTTC
>TRBJ1-1|NA|NA|TRBV28
CASSFYLEAFF
TGTGCCAGCAGTTTCTACCTTGAAGCTTTCTTT
>TRBJ2-7|NA|many|TRBV20-1
CSARTRRSYEQYF
TGCAGTGCTAGGACCAGACGGTCCTACGAGCAGTACTTC
>TRBJ1-2|NA|few|TRBV15
CATSRGGVGRVDYGYTF
TGTGCCACCAGCAGAGGTGGGGTAGGGAGGGTGGACTATGGCTACACCTTC
>TRBJ2-1|NA|many|TRBV7-9
CASSHAPGSNNNEQFF
TGTGCCAGCAGCCACGCCCCGGGCTCTAACAACAATGAGCAGTTCTTC
>TRBJ2-2|NA|NA|TRBV5-6
CASSVDPGELFF
TGTGCCAGCAGCGTTGACCCCGGGGAGCTGTTTTTT
>TRBJ2-7|NA|NA|TRBV2
CASNSRGWGDEQYF
TGTGCCAGCAACTCCCGGGGGTGGGGGGACGAGCAGTACTTC
>TRBJ2-1|TRBD1|few|TRBV19
CASNTGGRSFINEQFF
TGTGCCAGTAACACAGGGGGACGTTCGTTTATCAATGAGCAGTTCTTC
>TRBJ2-1|NA|many|TRBV7-2
CASSTGGGSYNEQFF
TGTGCCAGCAGCACCGGGGGCGGCTCCTACAATGAGCAGTTCTTC
>TRBJ1-5|TRBD1|few|TRBV30
CAWGPGQGNQPQHF
TGTGCCTGGGGACCGGGACAGGGAAATCAGCCCCAGCATTTT
>TRBJ2-3|NA|NA|TRBV6-5
CASRLDSTDTQYF
TGTGCCAGCAGGCTGGACAGCACAGATACGCAGTATTTT
>TRBJ1-1|NA|NA|TRBV12-3/TRBV12-4
CASSFSGGAEAFF
TGTGCCAGCAGCTTCTCGGGGGGAGCTGAAGCTTTCTTT
>TRBJ1-6|TRBD1|NA|TRBV11-2
CASSLWYRGHSPLHF
TGTGCCAGCAGCTTATGGTACAGGGGACATTCACCCCTCCACTTT
>TRBJ1-5|NA|NA|TRBV6-9
CASSYSGAGNQPQHF
TGTGCCAGCAGTTATTCAGGGGCTGGGAATCAGCCCCAGCATTTT
>TRBJ2-7|NA|many|TRBV27
CASATSYEQYF
TGTGCCAGCGCGACCTCCTACGAGCAGTACTTC
>TRBJ1-3|NA|NA|TRBV12-5
CASGGTPNSGNTIYF
TGTGCTAGTGGCGGGACCCCAAATTCTGGAAACACCATATATTTT
>TRBJ2-1|TRBD2|NA|TRBV24-1
CATSELSGGAYNEQFF
TGTGCCACCAGTGAACTAAGCGGGGGGGCATACAATGAGCAGTTCTTC
>TRBJ2-5|NA|NA|TRBV7-9
CASSFINQETQYF
TGTGCCAGCAGCTTTATTAACCAAGAGACCCAGTACTTC
>TRBJ1-4|TRBD1|NA|TRBV7-4
CASSPDRERKKLFF
TGTGCCAGCAGCCCCGACAGGGAAAGGAAAAAACTGTTTTTT
>TRBJ2-3|NA|many|TRBV20-1
CSALDSNTDTQYF
TGCAGTGCCTTGGACAGCAACACAGATACGCAGTATTTT
>TRBJ2-3|TRBD2|few|TRBV7-8
CASSLVRGGATDTQYF
TGTGCCAGCAGCTTAGTGCGCGGGGGGGCCACAGATACGCAGTATTTT
>TRBJ2-2|NA|NA|TRBV27
CASSFGLNTGELFF
TGTGCCAGCAGTTTCGGGCTGAACACCGGGGAGCTGTTTTTT
>TRBJ2-7|NA|NA|TRBV29-1
CSFEGRHYEQYF
TGCAGCTTCGAGGGTCGGCACTACGAGCAGTACTTC
>TRBJ2-5|NA|few|TRBV3-1
CASSQEVRRGPKETQYF
TGTGCCAGCAGCCAAGAAGTCAGGCGGGGGCCGAAAGAGACCCAGTACTTC
>TRBJ2-3|TRBD2|NA|TRBV7-6
CASSSGSGGPTDTQYF
TGTGCCAGCTCCAGCGGTAGCGGGGGTCCCACAGATACGCAGTATTTT
>TRBJ2-3|TRBD1|many|TRBV7-2
CASSPGQGPDTQYF
TGTGCCAGCAGCCCGGGACAGGGGCCAGATACGCAGTATTTT
>TRBJ2-5|TRBD2|few|TRBV20-1
CSATTSGQETQYF
TGCAGTGCTACTACTAGCGGCCAAGAGACCCAGTACTTC
>TRBJ1-5|TRBD1|few|TRBV24-1
CATSDWTGGQPQHF
TGTGCCACCAGTGACTGGACAGGGGGCCAGCCCCAGCATTTT
>TRBJ1-1|NA|NA|TRBV5-3
CASSLRGNTEAFF
TGTGCCAGCAGCTTGAGGGGGAACACTGAAGCTTTCTTT